The clone carrying this TCR beta chain was observed a few times. The antigen is undetermined. V was pared by 4 bases and J by 4 bases, with 9 bases between. Germline V lookup: CDR1 SGHNT, CDR2 YENEEA. The CDR3 has 13 residues. TCRdb processed the reads anew with MiXCR; each CDR3 protein has one entry. The profile shows approximately 910,000 distinct CDR3 sequences, around 29% of them singletons. These data come from a study of T cell repertoires in cytomegalovirus infection. On the study more broadly: Recently identified HLA-C-restricted CMV epitopes and well-studied HLA-B-restricted CMV epitopes were used by the study.

The sample here was cultured CD8+ T cells from PBMCs, taken from culture after CMV antigen stimulation. The clonotype originates from a human donor in good health (CMV status not recorded). Some clones in this sample may be carry-over from other donors' samples. The chain links TRBV11-3 to TRBJ2-3, with D unclear. The CDR3 is CASSSFDADTQYF. CDR3 DNA sequence: TGTGCCAGCAGCTCATTTGACGCAGATACGCAGTATTTT.